This T cell receptor (beta chain) was identified in a study of neurological immune-mediated disorders (dated by TCRdb to between 2018 and 2021). In the study overall: The study compared peripheral blood TCR-beta repertoires of HTLV-I-associated myelopathy (HAM/TSP) patients, multiple sclerosis patients and healthy controls using UMI-based sequencing. Alongside PBMC samples, the set of around 99 TCR-beta libraries contained longitudinal samples, technical triplicates, and paired CD4+ and CD8+ T-cell subsets that had been sorted. Each longitudinal HAM/TSP and healthy donor was sampled at 3 time-points spaced at 3-40 month intervals. Of the approximately 70 subjects in the cohort, around 14 were HAM/TSP patients, approximately 35 were multiple sclerosis patients, and some 20 were healthy controls. Overall results and qualifications from the work: TCR clonal expansion was highest in HAM/TSP patients and lowest in MS patients, with MS patients falling below even healthy controls. Expanded clones from different subjects shared no identical CDR3 amino acid sequences, which suggests that TCR-beta repertoires were private in all groups.

cDNA was synthesized by template-switch 5'RACE using a primer carrying a 10-nucleotide random unique molecular identifier by which each TCR transcript was tagged. Every sequencing run yielded over 180 million TCR-beta sequences covering 15-18 subjects. The RNeasy kit was used for extraction of total RNA. TCR-beta VDJ regions were amplified with primers for the TCR constant region and the 5'RACE anchor, using the KAPA Real-time Library Amplification kit. A first PCR added sample indexes and Illumina adaptors, after which a second PCR increased the library yield. After Ampure bead purification, the roughly 650 bp TCR product was size-selected on a 2% E-gel SizeSelection system. Before pooling, library quality was assessed on a Bioanalyzer, concentration was determined with Qubit, and library quantification was performed with the Kapa Library Quantification kit. An Illumina HiSeq 2500 was used to sequence the libraries paired-end at 2 x 150 bp. To increase sequence diversity, about 25-31% phiX was spiked into each library pool. The authors' analysis ran thus. The UMI-based MiGEC pipeline processed quality-filtered reads and removed over 80% of raw TCR sequences during error correction. IMGT germline references were used for alignment of VDJ genes, and clonotypes were defined by a unique CDR3 amino acid sequence together with V-J genes. Clonal expansion, Shannon diversity and CDR3 relatedness were evaluated with VDJtools (CalcPairwiseDistances, ClusterSamples), while phylogenetic trees were built in CLCbio workbench. A clone was classed as expanded if it had 8 or more unique UMIs, a cutoff based on coefficient-of-variation modelling across technical triplicates. TCRdb ran its own pipeline on the public reads, namely fastp trimming at Q25 and MiXCR clone calling, and kept in-frame beta chains. Every CDR3 protein is listed once, alongside the most common genes and DNA of its rows. The V and J calls and clone size are TCRdb's, not the authors'. The sample table lists roughly 45,000 distinct CDR3 sequences, 13% of them with a count of one. The ten largest clones represent over 9.5% of the sample.

The time point label, as the study defines it: longitudinal time-point 3. Healthy controls were blood bank volunteers in Maryland, USA. Unsorted PBMC libraries were generated from 2 million PBMCs stored in RNAlater at -80 °C until RNA extraction. Peripheral blood was subjected to Ficoll-Hypaque density gradient centrifugation to isolate PBMCs, which were then cryopreserved in liquid nitrogen. This clonotype has ten or more counts. Its specific antigen is unknown. Within one base of it there is no much larger clone, and no base qualities were kept. The germline V gene (reference sequence) supplies CDR1 SEHNR and CDR2 FQNEAQ. V is cut by 4 bases and J by 4 bases, and the space between the germline ends is 4 bases. The CDR3 measures 11 amino acids from cysteine to phenylalanine. Left in the record is the CDR3 DNA by itself, 33 bases read in frame from the first base.

Sequencing was performed on PBMCs. The TCR sequence derives from a man aged 25-45 years in good health. This sequence uses TRBV7-9 and TRBJ2-5, with no confident D gene call. The CDR3 protein sequence reads: CASSSGETQYF. The nucleotide sequence is TGTGCCAGCAGCTCTGGAGAGACCCAGTACTTC.